This T cell receptor beta chain derives from a study of beta chain features in type 1 diabetes. Findings and limits, study-wide: Patients with Type 1 diabetes showed moderately but significantly shorter TCRB CDR3s in all four CD4+ subsets. Diminished insertions and augmented deletions at VDJ junctions characterized type 1 diabetes patients.

Germline V CDR1 and CDR2: MNHEY, SMNVEV (reference sequence). The V end lost 0 bases, the J end lost 6 bases, and 9 bases lay between the germline ends. The length of the CDR3 is 13 residues. Expressed TCRB transcripts were sequenced after all isolated RNA was converted to cDNA. TCRdb keeps only in-frame clones here, not all; method: immunoSEQ multiplex PCR. The table records roughly 500,000 clones, about 10% of them present only once. Remarks on this clone: Its antigen is unknown.

The chain carries TRBV27 and TRBJ2-7; weak D call: TRBD1 (6 bases). The sequenced sample was naive CD4+ T cells from blood. This sequence was found in a woman aged 18-29 years in good health. The chain's CDR3 is CASSLSGAAEQYV. Written as DNA, the CDR3 is TGTGCCAGCAGTTTATCGGGGGCAGCCGAGCAGTACGTC.